The clone carrying this T cell receptor beta chain was recorded a few times. These data originate in a study of shared clonotypes between healthy human individuals. The assay was run at deep level. Genomic DNA (from each subset) was split evenly across several immunoSEQ plates. Data came from immunoSEQ multiplex PCR; TCRdb stores just in-frame clones and leaves some out. Among some 500,000 clones, approximately 71% were seen once, and the ten largest hold around 11%. All the donors were Caucasian adults who lived in Nashville, Tennessee. Without sorting, samples used tens of millions of PBMCs for genomic DNA. CDR1 and CDR2 from the germline V gene are SGHRS and YFSETQ. The CDR3 has 13 amino acids. V was trimmed by 0 bases and J by 7 bases, leaving 10 bases between them.

The TCR sequence derives from a woman aged 40 to 49 in good health. Some clones in this sample may be carry-over from other donors' samples. Sequenced sample: PBMCs. The chain has TRBV5-1 and TRBJ1-1; the D is unclear. This chain's CDR3 is CASSLGGNGEAFF. CDR3 nucleotide sequence: TGCGCCAGCAGCTTGGGAGGGAACGGTGAAGCTTTCTTT.